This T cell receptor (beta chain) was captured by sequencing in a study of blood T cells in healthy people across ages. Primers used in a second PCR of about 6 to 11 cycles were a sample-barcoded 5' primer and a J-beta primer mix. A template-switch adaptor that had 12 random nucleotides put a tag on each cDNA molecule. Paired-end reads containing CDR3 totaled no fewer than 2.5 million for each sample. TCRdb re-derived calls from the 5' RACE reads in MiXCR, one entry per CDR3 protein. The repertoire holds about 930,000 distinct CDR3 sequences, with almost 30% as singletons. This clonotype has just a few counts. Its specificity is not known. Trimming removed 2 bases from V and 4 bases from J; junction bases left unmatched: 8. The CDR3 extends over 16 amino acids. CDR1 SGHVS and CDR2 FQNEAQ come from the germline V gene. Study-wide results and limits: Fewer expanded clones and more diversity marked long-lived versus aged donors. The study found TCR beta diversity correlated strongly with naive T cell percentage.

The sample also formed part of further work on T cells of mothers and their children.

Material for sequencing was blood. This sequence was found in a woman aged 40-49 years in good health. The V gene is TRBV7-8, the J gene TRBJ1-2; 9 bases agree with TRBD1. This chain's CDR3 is CASSLNPGTGSYGYTF. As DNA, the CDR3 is TGTGCCAGCAGCTTAAATCCCGGGACAGGGTCCTATGGCTACACCTTC.